These 5 T cell receptor beta chains were all obtained from the same sample, sequenced in a study of blood T cell repertoires in COVID-19. Some clones are missing from TCRdb's copy, which holds only in-frame ones; the method was immunoSEQ multiplex PCR. The sample has a few hundred thousand clones; 89% are singletons. The source material was PBMCs or T cells enriched from blood (not recorded which). The receptors stem from a woman in her 50s who had been exposed to COVID-19.

This clone was found once. This chain links TRBV5-1 with TRBJ2-5; TRBD2 is a possible D gene (6 bases). This CDR3 has 14 residues. CDR1 is SGHRS, CDR2 YFSETQ, per germline. Trimming took off 0 bases at V and 1 base at J, with 7 bases between the two ends. CDR3 sequence (DNA): TGCGCCAGCAGCTTGGGCGGGATCCAAGAGACCCAGTACTTC. It yields the protein CASSLGGIQETQYF.

V gene TRBV5-5 combines with J gene TRBJ2-3; 7 bases fit TRBD1. The CDR3 loop spans 16 amino acids. The germline CDR1 and CDR2 sequences are SGHKS and YYEKEE (reference sequence). Trimming cost V 4 bases and J 0 bases; bases outside gene matches: 8. The chain's CDR3 is CASSDYRGPSTDTQYF. CDR3 DNA: TGTGCCAGCAGCGACTACAGGGGACCTAGCACAGATACGCAGTATTTT.

The V and J genes are TRBV28 and TRBJ1-5; TRBD1 agrees at 11 bases. Germline-derived CDR1 and CDR2 are MDHEN and SYDVKM. Trimming at V came to 3 bases and at J to 4 bases, leaving 8 bases not matched to a gene. The CDR3 consists of 17 residues. The CDR3 here is CASSLPGTGGSNQPQHF. The CDR3 DNA is TGTGCCAGCAGTTTGCCGGGGACAGGGGGGTCAAATCAGCCCCAGCATTTT.

This clone came up a few times. This rearrangement joins TRBV5-6 to TRBJ1-5; no firm D call. Trimming pared 2 bases from V and 3 bases from J, leaving 9 bases between. This CDR3 has 14 residues. Per the germline V gene, CDR1 is SGHDT and CDR2 is YYEEEE. CDR3 nucleotides: TGTGCCAGCAGCTTCTATCAAGACAATCAGCCCCAGCATTTT. Translating gives CASSFYQDNQPQHF. Looking up the rest from reference TRBV5-6 and TRBJ1-5 gives the full variable domain: DAGVTQSPTHLIKTRGQQVTLRCSPKSGHDTVSWYQQALGQGPQFIFQYYEEEERQRGNFPDRFSGHQFPNYSSELNVNALLLGDSALYLCASSFYQDNQPQHFGDGTRLSIL.

In DNA form, the CDR3 reads TGTGCCAGCAGTGAATATAAGCGGGGGGCCTACTACAATGAGCAGTTCTTC. Translating it yields CASSEYKRGAYYNEQFF. This chain uses TRBV25-1 with TRBJ2-1; 9 bases line up with TRBD2. The CDR3 is 17 residues long. Germline CDR1 is MGHDK and CDR2 is SYGVNS. After removal of 0 bases from V and 3 bases from J, the junction contained 6 bases not matched to a gene.